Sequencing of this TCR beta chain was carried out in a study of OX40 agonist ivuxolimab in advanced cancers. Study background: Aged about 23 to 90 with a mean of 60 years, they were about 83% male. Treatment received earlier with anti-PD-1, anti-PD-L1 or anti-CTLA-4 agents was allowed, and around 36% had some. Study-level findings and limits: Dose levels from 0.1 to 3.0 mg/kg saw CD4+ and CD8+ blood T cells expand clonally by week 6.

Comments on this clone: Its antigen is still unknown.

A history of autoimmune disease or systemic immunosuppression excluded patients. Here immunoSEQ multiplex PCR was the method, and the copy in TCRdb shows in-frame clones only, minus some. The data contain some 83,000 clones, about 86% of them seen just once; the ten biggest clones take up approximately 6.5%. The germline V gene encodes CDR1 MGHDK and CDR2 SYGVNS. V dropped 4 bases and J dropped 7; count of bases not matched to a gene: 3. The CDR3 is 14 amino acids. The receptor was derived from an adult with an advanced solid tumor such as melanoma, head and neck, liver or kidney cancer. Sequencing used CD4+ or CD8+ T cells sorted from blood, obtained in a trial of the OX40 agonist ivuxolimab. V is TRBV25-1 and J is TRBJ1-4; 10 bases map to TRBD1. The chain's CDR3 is CASSATGGVEKLFF. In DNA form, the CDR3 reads TGTGCCAGCAGTGCGACAGGGGGCGTTGAAAAACTGTTTTTT. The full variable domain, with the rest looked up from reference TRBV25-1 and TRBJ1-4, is EADIYQTPRYLVIGTGKKITLECSQTMGHDKMYWYQQDPGMELHLIHYSYGVNSTEKGDLSSESTVSRIRTEHFPLTLESARPSHTSQYLCASSATGGVEKLFFGSGTQLSVL.